Below, 8 T cell receptor beta chains from the same sample are listed, as sequenced in a study of blood T cell repertoires in COVID-19. TCRdb's copy holds only in-frame clones and misses some; the assay was immunoSEQ multiplex PCR. The table has more than 150,000 clones, roughly 86% seen once. Sequenced: peripheral blood. The receptors come from a man aged 18 to 35 with acute or convalescent COVID-19.

V gene TRBV7-3 combines with J gene TRBJ2-3; the D gene is possibly TRBD1 (6 bases). The CDR3 covers 14 residues. Trimming pared 5 bases from V and 1 base from J, leaving 10 bases between. Germline V CDR1 and CDR2: SGHTA, FQGTGA. The CDR3 region is CASSGGSGTDTQYF. CDR3 nucleotide sequence: TGTGCCAGCAGCGGGGGCTCGGGCACAGATACGCAGTATTTT.

The gene calls are TRBV10-2 and TRBJ2-5, with 9 bases lining up with TRBD1. CDR3 length: 15 amino acids. Germline V gene data show CDR1 as WSHSY and CDR2 as SAAADI. Trimming cost V 2 bases and J 5 bases; bases outside gene matches: 6. CDR3 in amino acids: CASSEGDRDWETQYF. In DNA form, the CDR3 reads TGCGCCAGCAGTGAGGGGGACAGGGATTGGGAGACCCAGTACTTC.

V and J are TRBV6-5 and TRBJ1-4; TRBD1 matches 10 bases. Germline lookup yields CDR1 MNHEY and CDR2 SVGAGI. The V and J ends lost 8 bases and 7 bases, in that order; junction bases with no gene match: 7. This CDR3 comprises 14 residues. The CDR3 DNA is TGTGCCAGCGGACCCGGGACAGGGGTTGAAAAACTGTTTTTT. This encodes CASGPGTGVEKLFF.

This chain links TRBV2 with TRBJ1-2; D gene ambiguous. The CDR3 covers 15 residues. The germline V and J ends were trimmed by 5 bases and 0 bases, with 13 bases remaining between them. The germline V gene encodes CDR1 SNHLY and CDR2 FYNNEI. CDR3 coding DNA: TGTGCCAGCAGTCGAGAATCGGGTACTAACTATGGCTACACCTTC. Translation gives CASSRESGTNYGYTF.

The J gene is TRBJ1-2, the V gene TRBV5-4, with D possibly being TRBD1 (6 bases). Trimming left V 1 base short and J 8 bases short, with 6 bases between. The CDR3 is made up of 11 amino acids. Per the germline V gene, CDR1 is SGHNT and CDR2 is YYREEE (reference sequence). CDR3 DNA sequence: TGTGCCAGCAGCTTGCAGGGGGGCTACACCTTC. This gives the protein CASSLQGGYTF.

This chain connects TRBV6-5 to TRBJ1-5, with D perhaps matching TRBD1 (5 bases). V shed 5 bases and J shed 0 bases, with 11 bases lying between them. The CDR3 has 15 amino acids. Per germline, CDR1 MNHEY and CDR2 SVGAGI. The CDR3 is CASSPQGYSNQPQHF. DNA of the CDR3: TGTGCCAGCAGTCCGCAGGGTTATAGCAATCAGCCCCAGCATTTT.

About this clone: In the same sample, other DNA sequences code for this CDR3. The chain recombines TRBV30 with TRBJ2-7; 8 nucleotides match TRBD2. Trimming cost V 0 bases and J 0 bases; bases outside gene matches: 7. Germline V gene sequence: CDR1 GTSNPN, CDR2 SVGIG (reference sequence). The CDR3 extends over 16 amino acids. The CDR3 sequence: CAWSVLGGGNSYEQYF. The CDR3 nucleotides read TGTGCCTGGAGTGTACTGGGCGGGGGGAACTCCTACGAGCAGTACTTC.

The CDR3 DNA follows: TGTGCCAGCAGCTTATCCGGGGATTTCTCTGGAAACACCATATATTTT. This sequence encodes CASSLSGDFSGNTIYF. The genes are TRBV7-9 and TRBJ1-3; no firm D call. The ends were cut back, 2 bases at V and 0 bases at J, with 11 bases in the middle. CDR3 length equals 16 residues. In germline, CDR1 is SEHNR, CDR2 FQNEAQ (reference sequence).